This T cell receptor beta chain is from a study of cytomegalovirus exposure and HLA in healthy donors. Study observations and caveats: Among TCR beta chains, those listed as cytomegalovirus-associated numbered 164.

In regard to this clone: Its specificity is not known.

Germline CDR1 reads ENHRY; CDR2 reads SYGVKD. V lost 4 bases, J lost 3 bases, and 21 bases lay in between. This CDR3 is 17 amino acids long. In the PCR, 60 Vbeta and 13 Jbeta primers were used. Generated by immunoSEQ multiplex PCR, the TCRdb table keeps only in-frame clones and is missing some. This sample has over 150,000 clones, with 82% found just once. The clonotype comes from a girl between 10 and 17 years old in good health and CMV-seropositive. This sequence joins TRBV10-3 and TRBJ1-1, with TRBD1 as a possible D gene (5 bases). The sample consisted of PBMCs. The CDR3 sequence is CAISGRMDGAGDTEAFF. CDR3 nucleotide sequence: TGTGCCATCAGTGGGAGGATGGATGGGGCGGGGGACACTGAAGCTTTCTTT.